The 9 T cell receptor beta chains in this list originate from one sample, sequenced in a study of cytomegalovirus exposure and HLA in healthy donors. Some clones are missing from TCRdb's copy, which holds only in-frame ones; the method was immunoSEQ multiplex PCR. This sample has about 110,000 clones, with approximately 88% found just once. Sequences were obtained from PBMCs. Source of these receptors: a woman between 25 and 40 years old in good health and CMV-seropositive.

This chain uses TRBV20-1 with TRBJ2-7, with D tentatively TRBD1 (5 bases). V dropped 5 bases and J dropped 4 bases, with 9 bases sitting between them. Germline V CDR1 and CDR2: DFQATT, SNEGSKA (reference sequence). CDR3 length: 11 amino acids. CDR3 sequence: CSALSGYEQYF. CDR3 bases: TGCAGTGCTCTGTCAGGGTACGAGCAGTACTTC.

CDR3 amino acids: CASSLSGANVLTF. CDR3 sequence (DNA): TGTGCCAGCAGCCTGTCTGGGGCCAACGTCCTGACTTTC. J is TRBJ2-6 and V is TRBV11-3; D gene unclear. Trimming removed 5 bases at V and 1 base at J, with 3 bases between. The CDR3 is 13 residues long. Germline assignment: CDR1 SGHNT and CDR2 YENEEA.

V usage is TRBV2 and J usage is TRBJ2-2, with 12 bases aligning to TRBD1. CDR3 length: 16 amino acids. CDR1 is SNHLY, CDR2 FYNNEI, per germline. Trimming cost V 5 bases and J 4 bases; bases outside gene matches: 5. The chain's CDR3 is CASSPGDRGRTGELFF. The CDR3 DNA reads TGTGCCAGCAGTCCTGGGGACAGGGGGCGCACCGGGGAGCTGTTTTTT.

The chain links TRBV5-6 to TRBJ2-7; TRBD2 matches 11 bases. CDR1 is SGHDT and CDR2 is YYEEEE in the germline V gene. The CDR3 consists of 14 residues. V was pared by 8 bases and J by 2 bases, with 6 bases of the junction left unmatched. CDR3 residues: CASTPGLAAYEQYF. CDR3 DNA sequence: TGTGCCAGTACCCCGGGACTAGCGGCCTACGAGCAGTACTTC.

This clone was picked up a small number of times. This rearrangement joins TRBV6-6 to TRBJ1-1; 9 bases are a match to TRBD1. The germline gives CDR1 MNHNY, CDR2 SVGAGI (reference sequence). CDR3 length: 15 amino acids. J was trimmed by 14 bases and V by 4 bases; bases with no gene match: 17. CDR3 coding DNA: TGTGCCAGCAGTTCCCCGGACAGGGGCACTACTACGGGCTTCTTT. Translating gives CASSSPDRGTTTGFF.

This sequence joins TRBV6-1 and TRBJ2-3, with a tentative D call TRBD2 (6 bases). With 7 bases removed from V and 5 bases from J, the gap between germline ends came to 16 bases. Looked up from germline, CDR1 is MNHNS and CDR2 is SASEGT. This CDR3 is built from 14 residues. Here the CDR3 DNA reads TGTGCCAGCACGAGGCGGGGAGGTGGAGATACGCAGTATTTT. This translates into CASTRRGGGDTQYF.

The V gene is TRBV10-3, the J gene TRBJ2-1; 11 bases are a match to TRBD1. Germline CDR1 is ENHRY and CDR2 is SYGVKD. CDR3 size: 15 residues. The V segment lost 7 bases and the J segment 7 bases; nucleotides outside the gene matches: 9. The CDR3 coding sequence is TGTGCCATCACTGGACAGGGGGCGCATTCAAATGAGCAGTTCTTC. Its translation: CAITGQGAHSNEQFF.

The chain has TRBV10-2 and TRBJ2-2, with TRBD1 as a possible D gene (5 bases). Between the trimmed V and J ends, which lost 0 bases and 3 bases, there was a span of 11 bases. Per germline, CDR1 WSHSY and CDR2 SAAADI. The CDR3 is made up of 16 amino acids. The CDR3 protein is CASSESMGHDTGELFF. The CDR3 nucleotides are TGCGCCAGCAGTGAGTCTATGGGGCATGACACCGGGGAGCTGTTTTTT.

Points on this clone: This same CDR3 is encoded by further DNA sequences in the sample. The chain carries TRBV14 and TRBJ2-3; no definite D call. V lost 1 base and J 2 bases, leaving 7 bases between the germline ends. CDR3 length equals 14 residues. CDR1 is SGHDN, CDR2 FVKESK, per germline. CDR3 coding DNA: TGTGCCAGCAGCCAAGGGCGGCACACAGATACGCAGTATTTT. Translation gives CASSQGRHTDTQYF.